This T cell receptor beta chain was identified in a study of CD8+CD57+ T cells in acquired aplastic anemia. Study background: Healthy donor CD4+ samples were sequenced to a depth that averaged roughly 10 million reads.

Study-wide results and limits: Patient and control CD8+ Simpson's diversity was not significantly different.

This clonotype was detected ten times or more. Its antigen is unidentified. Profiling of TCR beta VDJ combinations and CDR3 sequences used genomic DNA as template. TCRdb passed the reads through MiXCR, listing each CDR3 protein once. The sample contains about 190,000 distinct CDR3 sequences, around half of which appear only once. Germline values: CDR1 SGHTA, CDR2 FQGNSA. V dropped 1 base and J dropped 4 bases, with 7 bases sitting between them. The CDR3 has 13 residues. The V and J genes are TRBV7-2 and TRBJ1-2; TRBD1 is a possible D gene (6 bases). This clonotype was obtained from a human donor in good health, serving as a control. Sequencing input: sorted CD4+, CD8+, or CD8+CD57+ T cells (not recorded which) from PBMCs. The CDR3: CASSLGRGYGYTF. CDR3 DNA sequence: TGTGCCAGCAGCTTAGGCAGGGGCTATGGCTACACCTTC.